This T cell receptor beta chain was identified in a study of blood T cell repertoires in COVID-19. Study details: COVID-19 samples collected from the United States, Italy and Spain covered acute and convalescent phases. T cells, B-cell-depleted T cells, or PBMCs provided the cDNA or gDNA that served as material.

The CDR3 runs 13 residues. CDR1 is SGHTA, CDR2 FQGNSA, per germline. With 2 bases removed from V and 4 bases from J, the gap between germline ends came to 9 bases. As handled by the study authors: Reference gene primer amplification gave estimated nucleated cell counts. Sequenced by immunoSEQ multiplex PCR; TCRdb stores in-frame clones only, minus some. V, J and clone size reflect that table, while D and trimming were determined from the DNA. The table includes about 180,000 clones, about 75% detected once. The chain has TRBV7-2 and TRBJ2-7; tentatively, D is TRBD1 (5 bases). The clonotype was recovered from a woman between 65 and 79 years old with acute or convalescent COVID-19. Source material: peripheral blood. The CDR3 region is CASSLRQGYEQYF. CDR3 nucleotides: TGTGCCAGCAGCTTAAGGCAGGGATACGAGCAGTACTTC.